The clone carrying this T cell receptor (beta chain) was counted ten times or more. Specified time point: sample taken at primary tumor resection. Samples came from approximately 65 TRACERx patients with untreated early-stage lung cancer. This record belongs to a study of spatial heterogeneity in lung cancer. In the study overall: Beta-chain sequences consistently outnumbered alpha-chain sequences in detection.

MiXCR, run by TCRdb on the 5' RACE reads, gives a single entry per CDR3 protein. Seen here are approximately 66,000 distinct CDR3 sequences, around 6% observed once, and the top ten hold approximately 15%. The germline gives CDR1 SGDLS, CDR2 YYNGEE. The CDR3 has 16 amino acids. The trim removed 2 bases at V and 0 bases at J, leaving 6 bases unmatched. The clonotype comes from a female donor with early-stage non-small cell lung cancer. The sequencing used PBMCs, collected at surgery. This chain connects TRBV9 to TRBJ2-7, with 9 positions matching TRBD2. The CDR3 coding sequence is TGTGCCAGCAGCGTTGGTAGCGGGAGCGGCTCCTACGAGCAGTACTTC. Its protein is CASSVGSGSGSYEQYF. Variable domain in full (rest from reference TRBV9 and TRBJ2-7): DSGVTQTPKHLITATGQRVTLRCSPRSGDLSVYWYQQSLDQGLQFLIQYYNGEERAKGNILERFSAQQFPDLHSELNLSSLELGDSALYFCASSVGSGSGSYEQYFGPGTRLTVT.